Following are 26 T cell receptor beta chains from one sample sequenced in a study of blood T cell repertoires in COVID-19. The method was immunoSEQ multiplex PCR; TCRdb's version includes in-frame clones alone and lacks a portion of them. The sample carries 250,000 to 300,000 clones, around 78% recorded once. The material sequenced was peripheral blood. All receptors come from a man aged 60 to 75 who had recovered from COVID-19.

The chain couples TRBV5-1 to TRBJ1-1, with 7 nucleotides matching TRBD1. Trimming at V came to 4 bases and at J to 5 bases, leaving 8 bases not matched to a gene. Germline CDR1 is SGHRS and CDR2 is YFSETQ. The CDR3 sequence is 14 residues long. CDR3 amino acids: CASSTMTGRTEAFF. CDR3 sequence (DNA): TGCGCCAGCAGCACCATGACAGGGAGGACTGAAGCTTTCTTT.

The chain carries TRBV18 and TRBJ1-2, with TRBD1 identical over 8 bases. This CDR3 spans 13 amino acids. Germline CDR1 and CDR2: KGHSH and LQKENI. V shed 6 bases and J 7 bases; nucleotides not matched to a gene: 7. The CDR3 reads CASSSWDRSGYTF. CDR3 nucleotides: TGTGCCAGCTCGTCTTGGGACAGGTCTGGCTACACCTTC.

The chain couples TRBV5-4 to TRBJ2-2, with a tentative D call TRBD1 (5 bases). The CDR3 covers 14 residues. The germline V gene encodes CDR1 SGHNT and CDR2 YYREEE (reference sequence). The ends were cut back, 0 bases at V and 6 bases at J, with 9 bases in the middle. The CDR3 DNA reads TGTGCCAGCAGCTTGGGGGGCGACGCCGGGGAGCTGTTTTTT. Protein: CASSLGGDAGELFF. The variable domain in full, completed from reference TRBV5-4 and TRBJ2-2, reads ETGVTQSPTHLIKTRGQQVTLRCSSQSGHNTVSWYQQALGQGPQFIFQYYREEENGRGNFPPRFSGLQFPNYSSELNVNALELDDSALYLCASSLGGDAGELFFGEGSRLTVL.

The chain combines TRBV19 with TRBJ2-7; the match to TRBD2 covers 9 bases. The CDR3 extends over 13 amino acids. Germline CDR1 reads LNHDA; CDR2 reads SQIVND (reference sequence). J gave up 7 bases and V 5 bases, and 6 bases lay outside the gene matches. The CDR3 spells CASSPLAGREQYF. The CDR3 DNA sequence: TGTGCCAGTAGTCCGCTAGCGGGGAGGGAGCAGTACTTC.

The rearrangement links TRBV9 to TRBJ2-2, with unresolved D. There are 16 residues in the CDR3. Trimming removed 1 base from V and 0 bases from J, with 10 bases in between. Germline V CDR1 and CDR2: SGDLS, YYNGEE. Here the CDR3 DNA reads TGTGCCAGCAGCGTAATGGCCAGTGCGAACACCGGGGAGCTGTTTTTT. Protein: CASSVMASANTGELFF.

CDR3 residues: CASSSRLGAGVEQYF. CDR3 coding DNA: TGTGCCAGCAGCTCGAGATTAGGGGCCGGCGTGGAGCAGTACTTC. This rearrangement joins TRBV7-9 to TRBJ2-7, with a tentative D call TRBD1 (5 bases). The CDR3 loop spans 15 amino acids. V gave up 4 bases and J gave up 7 bases, with 20 bases separating them. Per the germline V gene, CDR1 is SEHNR and CDR2 is FQNEAQ (reference sequence).

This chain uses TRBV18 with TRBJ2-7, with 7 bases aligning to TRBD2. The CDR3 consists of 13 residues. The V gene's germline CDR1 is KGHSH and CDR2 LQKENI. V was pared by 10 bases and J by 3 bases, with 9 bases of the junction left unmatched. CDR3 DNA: TGTGCCACCTCCGGGGGAGGGAACTACGAGCAGTACTTC. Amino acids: CATSGGGNYEQYF. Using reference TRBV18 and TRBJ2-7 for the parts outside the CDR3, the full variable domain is NAGVMQNPRHLVRRRGQEARLRCSPMKGHSHVYWYRQLPEEGLKFMVYLQKENIIDESGMPKERFSAEFPKEGPSILRIQQVVRGDSAAYFCATSGGGNYEQYFGPGTRLTVT.

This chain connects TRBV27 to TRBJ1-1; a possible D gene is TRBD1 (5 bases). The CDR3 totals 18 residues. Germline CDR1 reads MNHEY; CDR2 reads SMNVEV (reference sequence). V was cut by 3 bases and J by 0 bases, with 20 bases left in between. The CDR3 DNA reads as TGTGCCAGCAGTTTCAAACCGACGACAGAGTACTTGAACACTGAAGCTTTCTTT. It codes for CASSFKPTTEYLNTEAFF.

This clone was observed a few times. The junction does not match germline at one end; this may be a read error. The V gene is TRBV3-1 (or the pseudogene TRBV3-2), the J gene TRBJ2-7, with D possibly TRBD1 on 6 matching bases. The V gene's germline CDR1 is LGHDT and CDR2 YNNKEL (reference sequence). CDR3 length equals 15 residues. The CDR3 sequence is CASRQDGTGFYEQYF. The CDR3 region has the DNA TGTGCCAGCAGACAAGATGGAACAGGGTTTTACGAGCAGTACTTC.

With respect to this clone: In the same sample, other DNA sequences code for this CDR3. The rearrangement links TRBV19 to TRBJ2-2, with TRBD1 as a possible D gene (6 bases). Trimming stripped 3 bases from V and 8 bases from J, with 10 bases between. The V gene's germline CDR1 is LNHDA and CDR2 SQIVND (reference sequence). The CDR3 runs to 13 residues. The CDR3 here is CASSILRGGELFF. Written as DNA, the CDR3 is TGTGCCAGTAGTATCCTCAGGGGTGGGGAGCTGTTTTTT.

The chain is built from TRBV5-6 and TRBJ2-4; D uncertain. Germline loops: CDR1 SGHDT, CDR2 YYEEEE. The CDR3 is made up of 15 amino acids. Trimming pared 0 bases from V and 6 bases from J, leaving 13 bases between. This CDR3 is CASSLESVGGNIQYF. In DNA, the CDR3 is TGTGCCAGCAGCTTGGAATCGGTTGGTGGAAACATTCAGTACTTC.

This CDR3 reads CASSLSGFQETQYF. DNA for the CDR3: TGTGCCAGCAGCTTATCCGGGTTCCAAGAGACCCAGTACTTC. V gene TRBV7-9 combines with J gene TRBJ2-5; D gene ambiguous. Germline V lookup: CDR1 SEHNR, CDR2 FQNEAQ (reference sequence). Trimming shortened V by 2 bases and J by 1 base, and 8 bases separated the two germline ends. The CDR3 extends over 14 amino acids.

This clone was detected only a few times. This CDR3 reads CASSSRLAGSLREQYF. DNA for the CDR3: TGTGCCAGCAGCTCAAGACTAGCGGGATCTCTCCGCGAGCAGTACTTC. V is TRBV5-4 and J is TRBJ2-7, with 11 positions matching TRBD2. This CDR3 contains 16 residues. V shed 3 bases and J 6 bases; nucleotides not matched to a gene: 11. Germline V CDR1 and CDR2: SGHNT, YYREEE (reference sequence).

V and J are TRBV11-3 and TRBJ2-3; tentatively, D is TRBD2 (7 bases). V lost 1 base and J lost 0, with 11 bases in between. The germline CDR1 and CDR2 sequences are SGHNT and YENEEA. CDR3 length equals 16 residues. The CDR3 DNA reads TGTGCCAGCAGCTTAGGGGGGGGGCGGAGCACAGATACGCAGTATTTT. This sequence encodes CASSLGGGRSTDTQYF.

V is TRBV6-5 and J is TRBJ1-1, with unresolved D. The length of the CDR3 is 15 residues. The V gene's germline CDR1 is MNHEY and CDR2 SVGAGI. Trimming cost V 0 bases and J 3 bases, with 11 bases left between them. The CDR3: CASSYSRVGDTEAFF. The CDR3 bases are TGTGCCAGCAGTTACTCGAGGGTTGGGGACACTGAAGCTTTCTTT.

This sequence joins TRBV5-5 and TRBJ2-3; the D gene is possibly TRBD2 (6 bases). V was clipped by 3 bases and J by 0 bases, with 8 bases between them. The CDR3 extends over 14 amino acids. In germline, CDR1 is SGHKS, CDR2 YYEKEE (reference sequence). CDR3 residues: CASSWGTSTDTQYF. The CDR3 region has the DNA TGTGCCAGCAGCTGGGGGACTAGCACAGATACGCAGTATTTT.

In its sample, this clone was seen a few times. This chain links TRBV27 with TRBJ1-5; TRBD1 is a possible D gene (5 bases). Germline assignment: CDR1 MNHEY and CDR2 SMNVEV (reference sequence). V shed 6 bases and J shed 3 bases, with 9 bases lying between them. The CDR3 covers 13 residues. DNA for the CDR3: TGTGCCAGCAGCAGGGAGGCCAATCAGCCCCAGCATTTT. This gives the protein CASSREANQPQHF.

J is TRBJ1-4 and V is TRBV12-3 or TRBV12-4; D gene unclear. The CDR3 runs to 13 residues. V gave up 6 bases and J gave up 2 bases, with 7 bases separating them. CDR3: CASRPGTNEKLFF. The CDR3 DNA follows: TGTGCCAGCAGACCGGGTACTAATGAAAAACTGTTTTTT.

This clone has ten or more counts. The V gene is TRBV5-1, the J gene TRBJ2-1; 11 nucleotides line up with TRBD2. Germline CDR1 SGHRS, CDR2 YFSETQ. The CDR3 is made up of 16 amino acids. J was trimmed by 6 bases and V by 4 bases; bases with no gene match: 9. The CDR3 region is CASSLYSGLAGNEQFF. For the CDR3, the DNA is TGCGCCAGCAGCCTGTATTCCGGACTAGCGGGCAATGAGCAGTTCTTC. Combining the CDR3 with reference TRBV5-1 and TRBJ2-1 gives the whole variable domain KAGVTQTPRYLIKTRGQQVTLSCSPISGHRSVSWYQQTPGQGLQFLFEYFSETQRNKGNFPGRFSGRQFSNSRSEMNVSTLELGDSALYLCASSLYSGLAGNEQFFGPGTRLTVL.

The CDR3 here is CASRDRGANNSPLHF. DNA for the CDR3: TGTGCCAGCAGGGACAGGGGGGCAAATAATTCACCCCTCCACTTT. This sequence joins TRBV2 and TRBJ1-6, with 10 nucleotides matching TRBD1. V lost 6 bases, J lost 5 bases, and 4 bases stayed unmatched. The germline V gene encodes CDR1 SNHLY and CDR2 FYNNEI. This CDR3 has 15 amino acids.

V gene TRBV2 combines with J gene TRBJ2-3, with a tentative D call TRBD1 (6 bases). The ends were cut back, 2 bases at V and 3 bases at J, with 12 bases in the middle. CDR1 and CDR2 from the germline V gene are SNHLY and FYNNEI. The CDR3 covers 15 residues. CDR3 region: CASSELGARTDTQYF. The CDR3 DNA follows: TGTGCCAGCAGTGAATTGGGGGCGAGGACAGATACGCAGTATTTT.

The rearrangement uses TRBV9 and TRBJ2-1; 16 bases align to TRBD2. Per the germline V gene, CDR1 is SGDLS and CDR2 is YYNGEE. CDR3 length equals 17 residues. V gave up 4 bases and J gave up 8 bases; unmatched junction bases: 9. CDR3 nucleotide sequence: TGTGCCAGCAGCTTCGGGACTAGCGGGGGGGCCGGGCATGAGCAGTTCTTC. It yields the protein CASSFGTSGGAGHEQFF.

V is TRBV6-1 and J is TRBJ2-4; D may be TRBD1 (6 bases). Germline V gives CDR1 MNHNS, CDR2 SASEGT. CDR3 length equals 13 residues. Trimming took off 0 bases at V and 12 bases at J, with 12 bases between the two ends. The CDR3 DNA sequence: TGTGCCAGCAGTGAAGCTACAAGGGGGAATCAGTACTTC. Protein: CASSEATRGNQYF.

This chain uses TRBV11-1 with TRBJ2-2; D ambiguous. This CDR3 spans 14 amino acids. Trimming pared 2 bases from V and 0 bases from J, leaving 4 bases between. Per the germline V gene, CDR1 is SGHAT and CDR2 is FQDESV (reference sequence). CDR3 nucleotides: TGTGCCAGCAGCTTATTAACGAACACCGGGGAGCTGTTTTTT. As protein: CASSLLTNTGELFF.

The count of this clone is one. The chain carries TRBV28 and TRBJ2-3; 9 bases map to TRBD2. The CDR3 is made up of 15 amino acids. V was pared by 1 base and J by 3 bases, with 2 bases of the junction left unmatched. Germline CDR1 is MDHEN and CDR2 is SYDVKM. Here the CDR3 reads CASSLSSGATDTQYF. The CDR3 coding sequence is TGTGCCAGCAGTTTATCTAGCGGGGCGACAGATACGCAGTATTTT.

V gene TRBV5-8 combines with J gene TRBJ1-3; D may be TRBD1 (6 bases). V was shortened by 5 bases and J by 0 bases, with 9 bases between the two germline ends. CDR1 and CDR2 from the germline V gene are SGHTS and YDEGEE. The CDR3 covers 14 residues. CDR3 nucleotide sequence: TGTGCCAGCAGGCCGACAGGCTCTGGAAACACCATATATTTT. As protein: CASRPTGSGNTIYF.